These 4 T cell receptor beta chains originate from one sample sequenced in a study of T cell responses to AZD1222 COVID-19 vaccine. Data came from immunoSEQ multiplex PCR; TCRdb stores just in-frame clones and leaves some out. The repertoire includes roughly 130,000 clones, 80% to 90% of them detected once, and roughly 1.6% sits in the top ten. The sample was peripheral blood, taken on day 0 of AZD1222 vaccination. Receptors were obtained from an adult in good health.

V usage is TRBV20-1 and J usage is TRBJ1-1; D may be TRBD1 (6 bases). The germline CDR1 and CDR2 sequences are DFQATT and SNEGSKA (reference sequence). The CDR3 loop spans 11 amino acids. V was clipped by 5 bases and J by 10 bases, with 14 bases between them. The CDR3 nucleotides read TGCAGTGCTCCCAGGGGTCTGGGAGCTTTCTTT. Residues: CSAPRGLGAFF.

The V and J genes are TRBV12-3 or TRBV12-4 and TRBJ1-1, with D uncertain. The CDR3 runs 13 residues. The V end lost 6 bases, the J end lost 5 bases, and 13 bases lay between the germline ends. The CDR3 spells CASRPTGVTEAFF. The CDR3 nucleotides read TGTGCCAGCAGACCCACCGGGGTTACTGAAGCTTTCTTT.

The V and J genes are TRBV9 and TRBJ1-6; 12 positions match TRBD1. The CDR3 contains 15 residues. The germline gives CDR1 SGDLS, CDR2 YYNGEE. V was pared by 2 bases and J by 9 bases, with 3 bases of the junction left unmatched. The CDR3 here is CASSVGTGGVSPLHF. In nucleotides, the CDR3 is TGTGCCAGCAGCGTGGGGACAGGGGGCGTTTCACCCCTCCACTTT.

This chain links TRBV5-6 with TRBJ1-2; 9 positions agree with TRBD1. Unmatched junction bases numbered 7, after V lost 5 bases and J lost 5 bases. CDR1 and CDR2 (germline): SGHDT, YYEEEE. The CDR3 length is 14 residues. CDR3 nucleotides: TGTGCCAGCAGACCTTACAGGGGGCTTTATGGCTACACCTTC. Its translation is CASRPYRGLYGYTF.